This T cell receptor beta chain was identified in a study of T-cell reconstitution after alpha-beta-depleted transplantation in children. CDR1 is LGHDT and CDR2 is YNNKEL in the germline V gene (reference sequence). The V segment lost 2 bases and the J segment 14 bases; nucleotides outside the gene matches: 6. The CDR3 extends over 12 amino acids. Preparing the TCRbeta library involved the use of unique molecular identifiers. Each CDR3 protein is one row after TCRdb ran MiXCR on the PCR reads. Here the sample spans 83,000 or so distinct CDR3 sequences, 7.5% to 9.5% being singletons. The source is a human donor who donated a stem cell graft to a child with congenital amegakaryocytic thrombocytopenia. J is TRBJ2-1 and V is TRBV3-1; TRBD2 aligns across 7 bases. The sample here was PBMCs from the stem cell graft donor, taken from the stem cell graft. CDR3 in DNA: TGTGCCAGCAGCCAAATTGCCGGGACTAAGTTCTTC. Its protein product is CASSQIAGTKFF.